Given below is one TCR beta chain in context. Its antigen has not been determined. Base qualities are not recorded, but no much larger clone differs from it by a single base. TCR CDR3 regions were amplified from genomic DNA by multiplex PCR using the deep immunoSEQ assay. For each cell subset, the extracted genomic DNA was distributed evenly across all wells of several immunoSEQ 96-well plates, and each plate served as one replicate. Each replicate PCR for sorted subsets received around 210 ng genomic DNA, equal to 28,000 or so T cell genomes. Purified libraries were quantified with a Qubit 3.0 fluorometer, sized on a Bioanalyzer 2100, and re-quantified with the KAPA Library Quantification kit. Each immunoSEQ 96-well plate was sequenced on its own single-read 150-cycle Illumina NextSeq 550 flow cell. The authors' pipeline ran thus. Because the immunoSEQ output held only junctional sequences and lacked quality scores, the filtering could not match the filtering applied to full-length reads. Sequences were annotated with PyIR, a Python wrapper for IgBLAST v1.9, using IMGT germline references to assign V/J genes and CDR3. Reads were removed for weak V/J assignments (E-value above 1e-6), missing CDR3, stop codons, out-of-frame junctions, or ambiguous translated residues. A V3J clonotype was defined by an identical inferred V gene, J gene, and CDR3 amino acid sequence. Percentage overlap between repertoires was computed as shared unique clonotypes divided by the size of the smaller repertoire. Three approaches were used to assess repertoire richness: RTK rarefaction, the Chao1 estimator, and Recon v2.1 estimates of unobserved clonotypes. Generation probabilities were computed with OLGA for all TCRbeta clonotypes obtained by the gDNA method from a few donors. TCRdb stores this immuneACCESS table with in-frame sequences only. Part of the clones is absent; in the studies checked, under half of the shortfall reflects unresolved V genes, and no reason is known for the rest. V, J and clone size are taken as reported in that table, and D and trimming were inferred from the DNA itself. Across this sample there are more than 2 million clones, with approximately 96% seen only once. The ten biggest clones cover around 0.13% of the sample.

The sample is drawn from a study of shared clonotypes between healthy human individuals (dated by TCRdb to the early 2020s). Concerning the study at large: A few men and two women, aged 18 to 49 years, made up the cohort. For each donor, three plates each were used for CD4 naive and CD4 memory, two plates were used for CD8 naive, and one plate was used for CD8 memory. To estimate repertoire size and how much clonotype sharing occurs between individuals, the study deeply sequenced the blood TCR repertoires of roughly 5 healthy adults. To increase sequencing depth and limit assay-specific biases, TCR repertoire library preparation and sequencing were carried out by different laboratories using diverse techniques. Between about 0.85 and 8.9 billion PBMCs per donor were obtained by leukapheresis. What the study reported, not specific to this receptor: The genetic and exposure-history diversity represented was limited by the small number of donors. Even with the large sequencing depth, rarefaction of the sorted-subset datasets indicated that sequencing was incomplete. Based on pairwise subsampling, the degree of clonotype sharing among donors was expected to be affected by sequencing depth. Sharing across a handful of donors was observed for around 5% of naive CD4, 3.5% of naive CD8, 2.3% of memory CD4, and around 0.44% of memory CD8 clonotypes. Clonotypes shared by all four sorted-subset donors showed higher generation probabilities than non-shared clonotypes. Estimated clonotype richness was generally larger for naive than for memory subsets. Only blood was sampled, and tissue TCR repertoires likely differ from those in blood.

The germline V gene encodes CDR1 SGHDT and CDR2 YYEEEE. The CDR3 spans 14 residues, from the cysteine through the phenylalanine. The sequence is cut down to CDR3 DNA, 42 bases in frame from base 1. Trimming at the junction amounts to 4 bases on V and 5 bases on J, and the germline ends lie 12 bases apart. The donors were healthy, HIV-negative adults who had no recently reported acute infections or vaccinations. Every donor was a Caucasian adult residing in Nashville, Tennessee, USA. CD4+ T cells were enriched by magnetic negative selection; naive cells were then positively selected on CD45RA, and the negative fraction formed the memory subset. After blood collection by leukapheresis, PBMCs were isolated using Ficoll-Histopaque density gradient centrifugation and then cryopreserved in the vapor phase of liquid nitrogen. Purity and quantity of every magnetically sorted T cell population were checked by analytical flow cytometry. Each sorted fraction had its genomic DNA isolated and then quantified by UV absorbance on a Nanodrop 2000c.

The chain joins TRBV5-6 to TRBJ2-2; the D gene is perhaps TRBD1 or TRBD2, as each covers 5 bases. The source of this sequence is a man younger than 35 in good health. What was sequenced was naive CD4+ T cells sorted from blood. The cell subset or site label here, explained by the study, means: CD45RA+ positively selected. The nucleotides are TGTGCCAGCAGCCAACGGGGCCGGACCGGGGAGCTGTTTTTT. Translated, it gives CASSQRGRTGELFF.